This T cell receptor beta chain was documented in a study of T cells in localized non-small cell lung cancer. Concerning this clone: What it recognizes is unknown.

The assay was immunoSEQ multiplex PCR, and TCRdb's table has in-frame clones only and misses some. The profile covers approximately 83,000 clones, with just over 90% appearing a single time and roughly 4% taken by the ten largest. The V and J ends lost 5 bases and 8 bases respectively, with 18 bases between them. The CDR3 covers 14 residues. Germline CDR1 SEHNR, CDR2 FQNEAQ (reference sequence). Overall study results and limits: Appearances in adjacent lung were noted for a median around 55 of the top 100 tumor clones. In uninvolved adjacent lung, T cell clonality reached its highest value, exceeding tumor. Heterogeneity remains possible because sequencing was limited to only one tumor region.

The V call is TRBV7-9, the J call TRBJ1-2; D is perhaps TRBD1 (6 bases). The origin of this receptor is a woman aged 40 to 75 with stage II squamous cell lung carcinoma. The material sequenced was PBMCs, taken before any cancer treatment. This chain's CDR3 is CASSLGQGLHGYTF. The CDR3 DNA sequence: TGTGCCAGCAGCCTAGGGCAGGGGCTTCACGGCTACACCTTC.